This passage covers 30 T cell receptor beta chains from one sample sequenced in a study of blood T cell repertoires in COVID-19. Produced via immunoSEQ multiplex PCR; TCRdb's table is partial and in-frame only. The sample has 45,000 to 50,000 clones, around 84% seen once. The sample consisted of peripheral blood. The origin of the receptors is a woman at least 80 years old with COVID-19, enrolled during active disease.

A single count supports this clone. V and J are TRBV4-2 and TRBJ2-5, with 13 positions matching TRBD2. Trimming removed 4 bases from V and 4 bases from J; junction bases left unmatched: 6. Germline assignment: CDR1 LGHNA and CDR2 YNFKEQ. The CDR3 is 16 amino acids. For the CDR3, the DNA is TGTGCCAGCAGCCGCTTACTAGCGGGGGGGGGAGAGACCCAGTACTTC. It encodes CASSRLLAGGGETQYF.

The chain is built from TRBV14 and TRBJ1-2; D is uncertain. CDR1 and CDR2 from the germline V gene are SGHDN and FVKESK. The V and J ends lost 4 bases and 0 bases respectively, with 12 bases between them. This CDR3 has 15 amino acids. CDR3 residues: CASSPQRGSNYGYTF. The CDR3 region has the DNA TGTGCCAGCAGCCCCCAGCGGGGTTCTAACTATGGCTACACCTTC.

This clone was found a few times. The CDR3 DNA reads as TGTGCCAGCTCGCCCGGGACAGCTTGGGAGCAGTACTTC. Its protein product is CASSPGTAWEQYF. The chain combines TRBV18 with TRBJ2-7, with 7 bases aligning to TRBD1. V lost 6 bases and J lost 7; bases outside the gene matches: 9. The germline V gene has CDR1 KGHSH and CDR2 LQKENI. This CDR3 has 13 residues.

The chain combines TRBV19 with TRBJ1-1; weak D call: TRBD1 (6 bases). The CDR3 runs to 15 residues. The germline gives CDR1 LNHDA, CDR2 SQIVND (reference sequence). V was pared by 7 bases and J by 0 bases, with 15 bases between. In DNA form, the CDR3 reads TGTGCCAGTAAAAGAACAGGGCGGATGAACACTGAAGCTTTCTTT. Translation gives CASKRTGRMNTEAFF.

The rearrangement joins TRBV3-1 (or the pseudogene TRBV3-2) to TRBJ1-5; D is ambiguous. Germline V gene sequence: CDR1 LGHDT, CDR2 YNNKEL (reference sequence). CDR3 length equals 14 residues. Between the trimmed V and J ends, which lost 1 base and 3 bases, there was a span of 7 bases. For the CDR3, the DNA is TGTGCCAGCAGCCAAGCCGGGTCCAATCAGCCCCAGCATTTT. The encoded protein is CASSQAGSNQPQHF.

V usage is TRBV28 and J usage is TRBJ1-2, with 12 bases identical to TRBD1. The CDR3 loop spans 16 amino acids. V shed 1 base and J 8 bases; nucleotides not matched to a gene: 8. Germline V lookup: CDR1 MDHEN, CDR2 SYDVKM. The CDR3 DNA sequence: TGTGCCAGCAGTTTATTGGGACAGGGGGCAAAGTACGGCTACACCTTC. Protein: CASSLLGQGAKYGYTF.

This clone was seen a handful of times. The chain combines TRBV2 with TRBJ1-4, with D hard to call. The CDR3 sequence is 14 residues long. Germline V gene data show CDR1 as SNHLY and CDR2 as FYNNEI. The V gene lost 0 bases and the J gene lost 4 bases, with 6 bases spanning the gap. In DNA, the CDR3 is TGTGCCAGCAGTGAAGCCTCGTATAATGAAAAACTGTTTTTT. This translates into CASSEASYNEKLFF.

This clone appeared a single time. The V call is TRBV11-2, the J call TRBJ2-3, with 7 bases that match TRBD2. The germline V gene encodes CDR1 SGHAT and CDR2 FQNNGV. CDR3 size: 13 residues. V lost 10 bases and J lost 2; bases outside the gene matches: 6. The CDR3 region is CATQRGITDTQYF. CDR3 in DNA: TGTGCCACCCAGCGGGGCATCACAGATACGCAGTATTTT.

The rearrangement links TRBV11-3 to TRBJ1-1, with D maybe TRBD1 (5 bases). The germline V gene has CDR1 SGHNT and CDR2 YENEEA. This CDR3 region has 15 residues. V lost 5 bases and J 1 base, leaving 14 bases between the germline ends. CDR3 protein: CASSPGVGGNTEAFF. The CDR3 nucleotides are TGTGCCAGCAGCCCAGGCGTGGGGGGGAACACTGAAGCTTTCTTT. The full variable domain, in which reference TRBV11-3 and TRBJ1-1 provide the parts outside the CDR3, is EAGVVQSPRYKIIEKKQPVAFWCNPISGHNTLYWYLQNLGQGPELLIRYENEEAVDDSQLPKDRFSAERLKGVDSTLKIQPAELGDSAVYLCASSPGVGGNTEAFFGQGTRLTVV.

This chain joins TRBV2 and TRBJ1-5; D is possibly TRBD1 (6 bases). V was clipped by 6 bases and J by 4 bases, with 13 bases between them. This CDR3 region has 14 residues. Germline lookup yields CDR1 SNHLY and CDR2 FYNNEI. CDR3 DNA: TGTGCCAGCAGCGTCAGGGGAACAAATCAGCCCCAGCATTTT. This encodes CASSVRGTNQPQHF. Supplemented by reference TRBV2 and TRBJ1-5, the full variable domain reads EPEVTQTPSHQVTQMGQEVILRCVPISNHLYFYWYRQILGQKVEFLVSFYNNEISEKSEIFDDQFSVERPDGSNFTLKIRSTKLEDSAMYFCASSVRGTNQPQHFGDGTRLSIL.

The gene calls are TRBV18 and TRBJ2-1; 7 bases agree with TRBD2. V lost 8 bases and J lost 10; bases outside the gene matches: 14. Per the germline V gene, CDR1 is KGHSH and CDR2 is LQKENI. There are 14 residues in the CDR3. For the CDR3, the DNA is TGTGCCAGCACAAGGACTAGGGGAGAGGGGGAGCAGTTCTTC. Amino acids: CASTRTRGEGEQFF.

The chain recombines TRBV14 with TRBJ1-3; TRBD1 might be the D (5 bases). The CDR3 is 15 residues long. V was clipped by 0 bases and J by 5 bases, with 11 bases between them. Germline CDR1 SGHDN, CDR2 FVKESK. In nucleotides, the CDR3 is TGTGCCAGCAGCCAAGACAGGGTGGGGAGAAACACCATATATTTT. Its translation is CASSQDRVGRNTIYF. The full variable domain, rest sourced from reference TRBV14 and TRBJ1-3, is EAGVTQFPSHSVIEKGQTVTLRCDPISGHDNLYWYRRVMGKEIKFLLHFVKESKQDESGMPNNRFLAERTGGTYSTLKVQPAELEDSGVYFCASSQDRVGRNTIYFGEGSWLTVV.

The V gene is TRBV2, the J gene TRBJ2-3; a weak D match, TRBD1 (5 bases). This CDR3 has 14 residues. Per germline, CDR1 SNHLY and CDR2 FYNNEI. V shed 5 bases and J shed 2 bases, with 11 bases lying between them. The CDR3 sequence is CASSPQGYTDTQYF. CDR3 in DNA: TGTGCCAGCAGTCCTCAGGGTTACACAGATACGCAGTATTTT.

The CDR3 DNA follows: TGTGCCAGCAGCCTAGGGGGCCCGAACACTGAAGCTTTCTTT. It encodes CASSLGGPNTEAFF. The chain links TRBV4-2 to TRBJ1-1, with 7 bases fitting TRBD1. After removal of 4 bases from V and 1 base from J, the junction contained 3 bases not matched to a gene. This CDR3 has 14 amino acids. The germline CDR1 and CDR2 sequences are LGHNA and YNFKEQ.

This clone was recorded a few times. The V call is TRBV12-5, the J call TRBJ1-1, with no clear D. This CDR3 has 13 residues. The germline V gene encodes CDR1 LGHNT and CDR2 FRNRAP. Trimming cost V 7 bases and J 4 bases, with 13 bases left between them. CDR3: CASVGDVGTEAFF. The CDR3 DNA follows: TGTGCTAGTGTCGGGGATGTGGGCACTGAAGCTTTCTTT.

This rearrangement joins TRBV6-5 to TRBJ2-7; D is possibly TRBD1 (6 bases). The ends were cut back, 6 bases at V and 2 bases at J, with 14 bases in the middle. The CDR3 covers 14 residues. Germline-derived CDR1 and CDR2 are MNHEY and SVGAGI. The CDR3 coding sequence is TGTGCCAGCAGGCAACAGGGAGCAACCTACGAGCAGTACTTC. This sequence encodes CASRQQGATYEQYF.

The chain links TRBV18 to TRBJ2-7; tentative D call: TRBD1 (6 bases). Germline CDR1 reads KGHSH; CDR2 reads LQKENI. The CDR3 runs to 13 residues. Trimming took 4 bases from V and 3 from J, leaving 10 bases between them. CDR3 in DNA: TGTGCCAGCTCACTGGACAGTCTCTACGAGCAGTACTTC. It specifies CASSLDSLYEQYF. The full variable domain, with the rest looked up from reference TRBV18 and TRBJ2-7, is NAGVMQNPRHLVRRRGQEARLRCSPMKGHSHVYWYRQLPEEGLKFMVYLQKENIIDESGMPKERFSAEFPKEGPSILRIQQVVRGDSAAYFCASSLDSLYEQYFGPGTRLTVT.

The V call is TRBV10-1, the J call TRBJ1-4; 10 bases fit TRBD1. Trimming cost V 6 bases and J 5 bases; bases outside gene matches: 0. CDR3 length: 13 residues. In germline, CDR1 is WNHNN, CDR2 SYGVQD (reference sequence). The chain's CDR3 is CASRDRGNEKLFF. The CDR3 DNA reads TGCGCCAGCAGGGACAGGGGGAATGAAAAACTGTTTTTT.

The chain carries TRBV24-1 and TRBJ2-2; D unclear. V lost 6 bases to trimming and J lost 3 bases, with 7 bases between them. The CDR3 sequence is 13 residues long. CDR1 and CDR2 from the germline V gene are KGHDR and SFDVKD. The CDR3 loop is CATSRSDTGELFF. DNA of the CDR3: TGTGCCACCAGTCGTTCCGACACCGGGGAGCTGTTTTTT.

The gene calls are TRBV18 and TRBJ2-5; 7 positions agree with TRBD1. Trimming took 5 bases from V and 4 from J; bases not matched to a gene: 7. Germline CDR1 KGHSH, CDR2 LQKENI. The CDR3 loop spans 14 amino acids. CDR3 coding DNA: TGTGCCAGCTCAGCGACAGGGTCTCTAGAGACCCAGTACTTC. Protein sequence: CASSATGSLETQYF.

The chain carries TRBV2 and TRBJ2-7; 7 bases are a match to TRBD1. V was clipped by 7 bases and J by 2 bases; unmatched bases: 5. The CDR3 is made up of 13 amino acids. In germline, CDR1 is SNHLY, CDR2 FYNNEI. CDR3 DNA: TGTGCCAGCACCCCCGGGACAGCCTACGAGCAGTACTTC. This sequence encodes CASTPGTAYEQYF.

The rearrangement uses TRBV3-1 (or the pseudogene TRBV3-2) and TRBJ1-6, with a possible D match to TRBD1 (5 bases). The CDR3 has 13 residues. Germline values: CDR1 LGHDT, CDR2 YNNKEL (reference sequence). V lost 4 bases and J 13 bases, leaving 14 bases between the germline ends. The CDR3 reads CASSPRTLWPLHF. The CDR3 coding sequence is TGTGCCAGCAGCCCTCGGACACTTTGGCCCCTCCACTTT.

This clone has only a few counts. The chain combines TRBV5-6 with TRBJ2-5; 8 nucleotides agree with TRBD2. The V gene's germline CDR1 is SGHDT and CDR2 YYEEEE. The CDR3 has 14 residues. Trimming took 3 bases from V and 5 from J; bases not matched to a gene: 6. The CDR3 region is CASSSLSGSETQYF. CDR3 nucleotide sequence: TGTGCCAGCAGCTCATTGAGCGGGAGCGAGACCCAGTACTTC.

Only one count was recorded for this clone. V gene TRBV7-9 combines with J gene TRBJ2-7; D gene ambiguous. V was cut by 2 bases and J by 3 bases, with 5 bases left in between. Germline-derived CDR1 and CDR2 are SEHNR and FQNEAQ (reference sequence). CDR3 length equals 12 residues. In nucleotides, the CDR3 is TGTGCCAGCAGCTTAACTGGCTACGAGCAGTACTTC. This encodes CASSLTGYEQYF.

V and J are TRBV7-8 and TRBJ1-2; a weak D match, TRBD1 (5 bases). This CDR3 contains 13 residues. Germline CDR1 is SGHVS and CDR2 is FQNEAQ. V lost 3 bases and J 5 bases, leaving 10 bases between the germline ends. DNA for the CDR3: TGTGCCAGCAGCTTCTCTGCAGGGTATGGCTACACCTTC. This encodes CASSFSAGYGYTF.

The V and J genes are TRBV9 and TRBJ2-5, with a tentative D call TRBD1 (7 bases). The V and J ends lost 0 bases and 1 base respectively, with 13 bases between them. The CDR3 is made up of 16 amino acids. Germline V lookup: CDR1 SGDLS, CDR2 YYNGEE. CDR3 protein: CASSVGGGTAQETQYF. As DNA, the CDR3 is TGTGCCAGCAGCGTAGGAGGCGGGACAGCCCAAGAGACCCAGTACTTC.

This sequence joins TRBV5-1 and TRBJ1-5; 7 positions agree with TRBD1. This CDR3 comprises 15 residues. Germline V lookup: CDR1 SGHRS, CDR2 YFSETQ. V was pared by 0 bases and J by 4 bases, with 4 bases of the junction left unmatched. For the CDR3, the DNA is TGCGCCAGCAGCTTGGGTACAGGGGCTAATCAGCCCCAGCATTTT. Translated, it gives CASSLGTGANQPQHF.

The rearrangement links TRBV7-3 to TRBJ2-5, with 9 bases lining up with TRBD1. Losses at the gene ends were 2 bases for V and 3 bases for J; bases not matched to a gene: 7. Per the germline V gene, CDR1 is SGHTA and CDR2 is FQGTGA. This CDR3 spans 16 amino acids. CDR3 sequence (DNA): TGTGCCAGCAGCTTAGGCCTCGGGACAGGGAAAGAGACCCAGTACTTC. This sequence encodes CASSLGLGTGKETQYF.

This sequence joins TRBV18 and TRBJ1-4; D gene unclear. The CDR3 runs 15 residues. V lost 6 bases and J 0 bases, leaving 11 bases between the germline ends. CDR1 and CDR2 (germline): KGHSH, LQKENI. This CDR3 reads CASSPRGATNEKLFF. CDR3 sequence (DNA): TGTGCCAGCTCCCCCAGAGGAGCAACTAATGAAAAACTGTTTTTT.

The chain couples TRBV7-2 to TRBJ2-5, with D possibly TRBD2 on 7 matching bases. CDR1 is SGHTA and CDR2 is FQGNSA in the germline V gene. Trimming pared 6 bases from V and 5 bases from J, leaving 16 bases between. The CDR3 covers 14 residues. Here the CDR3 DNA reads TGTGCCAGCAGGGGTTGGGGGGGCGTCGAGACCCAGTACTTC. Translation gives CASRGWGGVETQYF.